These T cell receptor beta chains were read from a single sample in a study of shared clonotypes between healthy human individuals. TCRdb's copy holds only in-frame clones and misses some; the assay was immunoSEQ multiplex PCR. Counted here are more than 2 million clones, 85% to 95% occurring once; the ten biggest clones make up roughly 0.13%. The sample taken for sequencing was naive CD4+ T cells sorted from blood. The receptors stem from a man younger than 35 in good health. Both conserved end residues are part of each CDR3. Each record gives: J gene, V gene, D gene, clone size, CDR3 protein, CDR3 DNA. The D gene is left open where the match is weak. Clone sizes are given selectively: once, few, many, or a class where the clone is expanded.

>TRBJ1-3|TRBV19|NA|NA
CASSIVGYSGNTIYF
TGTGCCAGTAGTATAGTAGGCTACTCTGGAAACACCATATATTTT
>TRBJ2-7|TRBV11-3|TRBD1|NA
CASSFGTGDAEQYF
TGTGCCAGCAGCTTCGGGACAGGGGATGCCGAGCAGTACTTC
>TRBJ2-5|TRBV5-1|TRBD1|NA
CASSLIGTGYQETQYF
TGCGCCAGCAGCTTGATCGGGACAGGGTACCAAGAGACCCAGTACTTC
>TRBJ2-7|TRBV6-4|TRBD2|NA
CASSDSGGTPNEQYF
TGTGCCAGCAGTGACTCGGGGGGGACTCCTAACGAGCAGTACTTC
>TRBJ2-1|TRBV5-6|TRBD2|NA
CASSLGLAGLSYNEQFF
TGTGCCAGCAGCCTCGGACTAGCGGGTCTCTCCTACAATGAGCAGTTCTTC
>TRBJ2-2|TRBV28|TRBD2|NA
CASSLRGGYGELFF
TGTGCCAGCAGTTTACGGGGGGGATACGGGGAGCTGTTTTTT
>TRBJ1-5|TRBV28|TRBD1|once
CASSLWAGGGRGGPQHF
TGTGCCAGCAGTTTATGGGCAGGGGGCGGACGGGGAGGTCCCCAGCATTTT
>TRBJ2-5|TRBV30|NA|many
CAWRAWWGNQETQYF
TGTGCCTGGAGAGCATGGTGGGGAAACCAAGAGACCCAGTACTTC
>TRBJ2-2|TRBV25-1|TRBD2|NA
CASSEYAGGGANTGELFF
TGTGCCAGCAGTGAATATGCGGGCGGGGGAGCGAACACCGGGGAGCTGTTTTTT
>TRBJ2-7|TRBV6-5|NA|NA
CASSRGALGNEQYF
TGTGCCAGCAGTCGGGGGGCCCTCGGAAACGAGCAGTACTTC
>TRBJ2-6|TRBV14|NA|NA
CASSHGFGLYSGANVLTF
TGTGCCAGCAGCCACGGTTTTGGACTGTACTCTGGGGCCAACGTCCTGACTTTC
>TRBJ2-5|TRBV30|TRBD2|NA
CAWSSGGASQYF
TGTGCCTGGAGTAGCGGGGGGGCGTCCCAGTACTTC
>TRBJ2-7|TRBV5-1|NA|NA
CASSYDRTGEQYF
TGCGCCAGCAGCTACGACAGGACGGGGGAGCAGTACTTC
>TRBJ1-5|TRBV15|NA|NA
CATSRDWGNQPQHF
TGTGCCACCAGCAGAGATTGGGGGAATCAGCCCCAGCATTTT
>TRBJ1-2|TRBV5-1|NA|NA
CASSFPDSTYGYTF
TGCGCCAGCAGCTTCCCGGACAGCACCTATGGCTACACCTTC
>TRBJ2-2|TRBV11-2|TRBD1|NA
CASSLDGRDSF
TGTGCCAGCAGCTTAGATGGTCGGGACAGCTTT
>TRBJ2-2|TRBV19|NA|NA
CASTNTGGELFF
TGTGCCAGTACCAACACAGGGGGGGAGCTGTTTTTT